Below, 9 T cell receptor beta chains from the same sample are listed, as sequenced in a study of PD-1 blockade in classical Hodgkin lymphoma. Profiled with immunoSEQ multiplex PCR; TCRdb holds only in-frame clones, not every one. The sample lists about 34,000 clones, 75% to 90% occurring once. Described time point: newly diagnosed, previously untreated cHL patient sample. Magnetic negative selection purified CD4+ T cells from thawed PBMCs. Sequencing was carried out using CD4+ T cells from blood. The source of these receptors is a human donor with classical Hodgkin lymphoma.

The V and J genes are TRBV18 and TRBJ2-7; D ambiguous. This CDR3 has 14 amino acids. Germline values: CDR1 KGHSH, CDR2 LQKENI. The V end was cut by 3 bases, the J end by 3 bases, with 12 bases between. The CDR3 DNA reads as TGTGCCAGCTCACCGGGCCGGAGATTCTACGAGCAGTACTTC. The encoded protein is CASSPGRRFYEQYF. Using reference TRBV18 and TRBJ2-7 for the parts outside the CDR3, the full variable domain is NAGVMQNPRHLVRRRGQEARLRCSPMKGHSHVYWYRQLPEEGLKFMVYLQKENIIDESGMPKERFSAEFPKEGPSILRIQQVVRGDSAAYFCASSPGRRFYEQYFGPGTRLTVT.

The J gene is TRBJ1-5, the V gene TRBV30, with 8 bases lining up with TRBD1. V was clipped by 0 bases and J by 6 bases; unmatched bases: 4. The CDR3 extends over 14 amino acids. Germline values: CDR1 GTSNPN, CDR2 SVGIG (reference sequence). CDR3 sequence: CAWSVGRGPQPQHF. The CDR3 DNA reads as TGTGCCTGGAGTGTAGGCAGGGGGCCTCAGCCCCAGCATTTT.

The chain is built from TRBV7-9 and TRBJ1-1; D remains ambiguous. CDR3 length: 14 residues. Germline CDR1 is SEHNR and CDR2 is FQNEAQ (reference sequence). V dropped 4 bases and J dropped 1 base, with 10 bases sitting between them. DNA for the CDR3: TGTGCCAGCAGCTCTGAGTCCGCGAACACTGAAGCTTTCTTT. It yields the protein CASSSESANTEAFF.

The chain joins TRBV7-2 to TRBJ1-3, with D maybe TRBD1 (6 bases). The germline V gene encodes CDR1 SGHTA and CDR2 FQGNSA. CDR3 length equals 15 residues. V was cut by 5 bases and J by 0 bases, with 11 bases left in between. CDR3 DNA: TGTGCCAGCAGCCTCGGACAGCACTCTGGAAACACCATATATTTT. Translating it yields CASSLGQHSGNTIYF. Full variable domain (missing parts from reference TRBV7-2 and TRBJ1-3): GAGVSQSPSNKVTEKGKDVELRCDPISGHTALYWYRQSLGQGLEFLIYFQGNSAPDKSGLPSDRFSAERTGGSVSTLTIQRTQQEDSAVYLCASSLGQHSGNTIYFGEGSWLTVV.

Details on this clone: One end of the junction does not line up with germline, which may come from a read error. The CDR3 region has the DNA TGTGCCAGTAGTGTAGAAAGGACTAGCTACAATGAGCAGTTCTTC. Amino acids: CASSVERTSYNEQFF. V usage is TRBV19 and J usage is TRBJ2-1, with TRBD2 identical over 7 bases. From germline, CDR1 is LNHDA and CDR2 SQIVND (reference sequence). This CDR3 is built from 15 residues.

The V gene is TRBV19, the J gene TRBJ2-4; TRBD2 aligns across 12 bases. The V gene end was trimmed by 2 bases and the J gene end by 2 bases; junction bases not matched to a gene: 10. This CDR3 is 19 amino acids long. CDR1 is LNHDA, CDR2 SQIVND, per germline (reference sequence). CDR3 DNA: TGTGCCAGTAGTATAACCCTAGCGGGAGGGTATGATTCCAAAAACATTCAGTACTTC. Its translation is CASSITLAGGYDSKNIQYF.

The J gene is TRBJ2-1, the V gene TRBV11-3, with TRBD2 identical over 10 bases. Trimming removed 0 bases from V and 7 bases from J; junction bases left unmatched: 9. This CDR3 region has 17 residues. Germline-derived CDR1 and CDR2 are SGHNT and YENEEA. The CDR3 coding sequence is TGTGCCAGCAGCTTAGACCTTTCTAGCGGGGGAGGTAATGAGCAGTTCTTC. It is translated as CASSLDLSSGGGNEQFF.

J is TRBJ2-3 and V is TRBV5-4; D might be TRBD1 (6 bases). The CDR3 length is 12 residues. Trimming cost V 7 bases and J 3 bases, with 9 bases left between them. Germline V gene lookup returns CDR1 SGHNT and CDR2 YYREEE (reference sequence). The CDR3 reads CASGQGTDTQYF. In DNA form, the CDR3 reads TGTGCCAGCGGCCAGGGGACAGATACGCAGTATTTT.

The sample holds one count of this clone. The gene calls are TRBV6-5 and TRBJ2-5; 11 bases match TRBD2. The CDR3 runs to 16 residues. The germline CDR1 and CDR2 sequences are MNHEY and SVGAGI. V lost 4 bases and J lost 5; bases outside the gene matches: 9. CDR3 coding DNA: TGTGCCAGCAGTTCCCTTAGCGGGGGGGCCGGGGAGACCCAGTACTTC. This sequence encodes CASSSLSGGAGETQYF.